This is a list of T cell receptor beta chains from one sample in a study of CD8 T cells in ankylosing spondylitis. One entry per CDR3 protein results from TCRdb running MiXCR on the 5' RACE reads. The sample includes a few hundred thousand distinct CDR3 sequences, 15% to 20% of them seen just once. The sequenced sample was blood, either unsorted or a sorted T cell fraction (not recorded which). The receptor set was obtained from a male donor with ankylosing spondylitis. CDR3s include the opening cysteine and the closing phenylalanine or tryptophan. The D gene is left open where the match is weak. Clone size is not always given. Where it is, it says once, few, many or a class for expanded clones.

>.|TRBV6-2/TRBV6-3|few|TRBJ2-1
CASSSSDRLSYNEQFF
TGTGCCAGCAGCTCTAGCGATAGACTCTCCTACAATGAGCAGTTCTTC
>TRBD1|TRBV3-1|.|TRBJ1-2
CASSPSTGRYGYTF
TGTGCCAGCAGCCCGTCGACAGGGAGGTATGGCTACACCTTC
>TRBD1|TRBV6-4|few|TRBJ1-1
CASSDGPGGVTEAFF
TGTGCCAGCAGTGACGGCCCAGGGGGCGTCACTGAAGCTTTCTTT
>.|TRBV21-1|.|TRBJ2-7
CASSKAGVPSYEQYF
TGTGCCAGCAGCAAAGCAGGGGTGCCCTCCTACGAGCAGTACTTC
>TRBD2|TRBV19|.|TRBJ2-1
CASSIEGGSSYNEQFF
TGTGCCAGTAGTATAGAAGGCGGGAGCTCCTACAATGAGCAGTTCTTC
>.|TRBV2|.|TRBJ2-2
CASAFIQNGDGELFF
TGTGCCAGCGCATTCATACAGAACGGTGACGGGGAGCTGTTTTTT
>.|TRBV14|.|TRBJ2-7
CASSVSRRVHEQYF
TGTGCCAGCAGCGTGTCCCGCAGGGTCCACGAGCAGTACTTC
>TRBD1|TRBV10-3|.|TRBJ1-2
CAISDGQGAHGYTF
TGTGCCATCAGTGACGGACAGGGGGCCCATGGCTACACCTTC
>TRBD2|TRBV20-1|.|TRBJ2-7
CSAFSPGLEHEQYF
TGCAGTGCTTTCTCCCCGGGACTAGAACACGAGCAGTACTTC
>TRBD2|TRBV4-1|few|TRBJ2-7
CASSQARTSFYEQYF
TGCGCCAGCAGCCAAGCTAGGACTAGCTTCTACGAGCAGTACTTC
>.|TRBV5-1|many|TRBJ1-1
CASSFGTEAEAFF
TGCGCCAGCAGCTTTGGGACCGAGGCAGAAGCTTTCTTT
>.|TRBV7-8|few|TRBJ2-3
CASSLGGIADSTDTQYF
TGTGCCAGCAGCTTAGGTGGTATAGCGGACAGCACAGATACGCAGTATTTT
>.|TRBV4-1|many|TRBJ1-4
CASSLTPGNEKLFF
TGCGCCAGCAGCCTTACACCAGGGAATGAAAAACTGTTTTTT
>.|TRBV28|.|TRBJ2-7
CRTPVSPYEQYF
TGCCGAACTCCCGTTTCACCCTACGAGCAGTACTTC
>.|TRBV4-1|few|TRBJ1-6
CASSYPWVGGAHSPLHF
TGCGCCAGCAGCTATCCGTGGGTCGGGGGGGCCCATTCACCCCTCCACTTT
>TRBD2|TRBV4-1|few|TRBJ2-3
CASSQDRSGGDTDTQYF
TGCGCCAGCAGCCAAGATCGTAGCGGGGGGGACACAGATACGCAGTATTTT
>.|TRBV27|.|TRBJ2-1
CASSISVENEQFF
TGTGCCAGCTCTATTAGCGTCGAGAATGAGCAGTTCTTC
>.|TRBV3-1|few|TRBJ1-5
CASSHIGGLSNQPQHF
TGTGCCAGCAGCCACATCGGGGGTTTGAGCAATCAGCCCCAGCATTTT
>.|TRBV29-1|.|TRBJ2-1
CSVVTGPNEQFF
TGCAGCGTTGTTACAGGACCCAATGAGCAGTTCTTC
>TRBD2|TRBV11-2|few|TRBJ2-1
CASSNSGSSYNEQFF
TGTGCCAGCAGCAACAGCGGGAGCTCCTACAATGAGCAGTTCTTC
>.|TRBV15|.|TRBJ2-2
CATSTPGTTNTGELFF
TGTGCCACCAGCACGCCGGGCACCACGAACACCGGGGAGCTGTTTTTT
>TRBD2|TRBV4-1|few|TRBJ2-3
CASSQVDSGGSDTQYF
TGCGCCAGCAGCCAAGTTGATAGCGGGGGATCAGATACGCAGTATTTT
>TRBD1|TRBV6-2/TRBV6-3|.|TRBJ2-7
CAGRGQGTYEQYF
TGTGCCGGTAGAGGACAGGGGACCTACGAGCAGTACTTC
>.|TRBV19|.|TRBJ1-5
CASSMQLNQPQHF
TGTGCCAGTAGTATGCAGCTCAATCAGCCCCAGCATTTT
>TRBD1|TRBV28|many|TRBJ1-2
CASRQRQGARGYTF
TGTGCCAGCAGACAAAGACAGGGGGCACGAGGCTACACCTTC
>.|TRBV7-3|few|TRBJ2-1
CASSTRDQINEQFF
TGTGCCAGCAGCACCCGGGACCAAATCAATGAGCAGTTCTTC
>.|TRBV9|few|TRBJ2-1
CASSKDPLRDYNEQFF
TGTGCCAGCAGCAAGGACCCCTTAAGGGATTACAATGAGCAGTTCTTC
>TRBD1|TRBV29-1|.|TRBJ2-1
CSVENRTGPSYNEQFF
TGCAGCGTGGAGAACCGGACAGGGCCTTCCTACAATGAGCAGTTCTTC
>.|TRBV2|few|TRBJ2-1
CAGGKESGYNEQFF
TGTGCCGGAGGGAAGGAGTCGGGGTACAATGAGCAGTTCTTC
>TRBD1|TRBV5-6|.|TRBJ2-7
CASTSGTGNREQYF
TGTGCCAGCACTTCCGGGACAGGGAACCGCGAGCAGTACTTC
>TRBD1|TRBV3-1|.|TRBJ1-2
CASSLPGQGGYGYTF
TGTGCCAGCAGCCTCCCGGGACAGGGGGGGTATGGCTACACCTTC
>.|TRBV27|few|TRBJ2-7
CASSLVGGQSSYEQYF
TGTGCCAGCAGTTTGGTTGGCGGGCAGTCCTCCTACGAGCAGTACTTC
>TRBD2|TRBV29-1|few|TRBJ2-1
CSAEGASGSNEQFF
TGCAGCGCCGAGGGGGCTAGCGGGAGCAATGAGCAGTTCTTC
>TRBD1|TRBV20-1|.|TRBJ1-1
CSARYRGGTEAFF
TGCAGTGCTAGGTACAGGGGAGGCACTGAAGCTTTCTTT
>.|TRBV6-1|few|TRBJ1-5
CASGNNQPQHF
TGTGCCAGCGGGAACAATCAGCCCCAGCATTTT
>.|TRBV11-2|.|TRBJ1-2
CASSLDRTVGYTF
TGTGCCAGCAGCTTAGATCGGACAGTTGGCTACACCTTC
>.|TRBV11-2|.|TRBJ2-7
CASGGHEQYF
TGTGCCAGCGGGGGGCACGAGCAGTACTTC
>TRBD2|TRBV18|.|TRBJ2-1
CASSQPGTSGRGVLDNEQFF
TGTGCCAGCTCACAGCCCGGGACTAGCGGGCGGGGGGTCCTCGACAATGAGCAGTTCTTC
>.|TRBV4-1|many|TRBJ2-3
CASSPYLGLSTDTQYF
TGCGCCAGCAGTCCCTACCTCGGCCTTAGCACAGATACGCAGTATTTT
>TRBD2|TRBV29-1|.|TRBJ2-7
CSVILAGSYEQYF
TGCAGCGTTATCCTAGCGGGTTCCTACGAGCAGTACTTC
>TRBD1|TRBV7-9|few|TRBJ2-2
CASSRGDRHTGELFF
TGTGCCAGCAGCCGCGGGGACAGGCACACCGGGGAGCTGTTTTTT
>.|TRBV4-3|few|TRBJ2-7
CASSQDPELLYEQYF
TGCGCCAGCAGCCAAGATCCGGAGCTGCTCTACGAGCAGTACTTC
>TRBD2|TRBV12-3/TRBV12-4|many|TRBJ2-7
CASSLSPSGLAGYEQYF
TGTGCCAGCAGTTTATCCCCGTCCGGGCTAGCGGGATACGAGCAGTACTTC
>TRBD1|TRBV24-1|few|TRBJ1-5
CATRWPRTGTCANQPQHF
TGTGCCACCAGATGGCCCCGGACAGGTACTTGTGCGAATCAGCCCCAGCATTTT
>.|TRBV5-1|few|TRBJ1-5
CASSPGTALQPQHF
TGCGCCAGCAGCCCGGGGACCGCTCTTCAGCCCCAGCATTTT
>TRBD2|TRBV28|.|TRBJ2-7
CASSFPGGGHEQYF
TGTGCCAGCAGTTTCCCCGGGGGGGGCCACGAGCAGTACTTC
>.|TRBV5-6|.|TRBJ2-1
CASSLGVPRSIGF
TGTGCCAGCAGCTTGGGGGTCCCTCGGAGCATTGGATTC
>TRBD2|TRBV7-9|.|TRBJ2-7
CAISREASYEQYF
TGTGCCATCTCCCGGGAGGCATCCTACGAGCAGTACTTC